This entry lists 15 T cell receptor beta chains sequenced from one sample in a study of blood T cell repertoires in COVID-19 (dated by TCRdb to the early 2020s). The protocol used for the library was the immunoSEQ multiplex PCR assay. The table comes from immuneACCESS by way of TCRdb, which keeps in-frame sequences with V and J called. Part of the clones is missing from these tables; in studies checked, under half for an unresolved V gene and the rest for unknown reasons. Within this sample are some 200,000 clones, with approximately 87% of them counted one time only. Approximately 2.8% of the sample comes from the top ten. The specimen sequenced was PBMCs or T cells enriched from blood (not recorded which). The receptor set was obtained from a woman aged 45 to 65 in a cohort exposed to, infected with or recovered from COVID-19 (not recorded which).

The chain uses TRBV19 and TRBJ1-2; 7 bases fit TRBD1. V lost 1 base and J lost 2; bases outside the gene matches: 10. The CDR3 spans 17 residues. CDR1 LNHDA and CDR2 SQIVND come from the germline V gene (reference sequence). CDR3 nucleotides: TGTGCCAGTAGTATAGGGAACTCGGACAGGCCGAACTATGGCTACACCTTC. Translating gives CASSIGNSDRPNYGYTF.

This chain links TRBV11-2 with TRBJ2-7; the D is unclear. Trimming removed 1 base at V and 1 base at J, with 8 bases between. This CDR3 has 14 amino acids. Looked up from germline, CDR1 is SGHAT and CDR2 is FQNNGV. The CDR3 region is CASSLASRSYEQYF. For the CDR3, the DNA is TGTGCCAGCAGCTTAGCTTCCAGGTCCTACGAGCAGTACTTC.

The chain employs TRBV11-2 and TRBJ1-2; 11 nucleotides line up with TRBD1. Germline-derived CDR1 and CDR2 are SGHAT and FQNNGV. The CDR3 is 15 amino acids. J gave up 4 bases and V 6 bases, and 7 bases lay outside the gene matches. DNA of the CDR3: TGTGCCAGCAGTTCCGGGACAGGGGGAGGCTATGGCTACACCTTC. Protein sequence: CASSSGTGGGYGYTF.

Here the CDR3 reads CASSLSPGQGNTEAFF. The CDR3 nucleotides read TGTGCCAGCTCACTGAGCCCGGGACAGGGGAACACTGAAGCTTTCTTT. The V and J genes are TRBV18 and TRBJ1-1, with 9 bases that match TRBD1. The CDR3 is made up of 16 amino acids. Trimming took 4 bases from V and 1 from J; bases not matched to a gene: 7. Germline lookup yields CDR1 KGHSH and CDR2 LQKENI.

The chain links TRBV28 to TRBJ1-2; 7 bases are shared with TRBD1. J was trimmed by 1 base and V by 5 bases; bases with no gene match: 13. The CDR3 has 17 amino acids. Germline V gene lookup returns CDR1 MDHEN and CDR2 SYDVKM. The CDR3 coding sequence is TGTGCCAGCAGTCTCAGACCAGGGACAGCCAGTAACTATGGCTACACCTTC. Encoded protein: CASSLRPGTASNYGYTF.

This clone has a handful of counts. This chain uses TRBV5-4 with TRBJ1-6, with D possibly matching TRBD1 (6 bases). V was cut by 2 bases and J by 11 bases, with 23 bases left in between. Germline CDR1 and CDR2: SGHNT and YYREEE (reference sequence). The CDR3 covers 17 residues. In DNA, the CDR3 is TGTGCCAGCAGCTTAGGGGGTTGGCAGACCTTTACTGCACCCCTCCACTTT. Translating gives CASSLGGWQTFTAPLHF.

The chain combines TRBV7-2 with TRBJ1-5, with 9 bases fitting TRBD1. Germline values: CDR1 SGHTA, CDR2 FQGNSA. V trimming: 1 base; J trimming: 1 base; junction bases outside the gene matches: 2. This CDR3 has 16 residues. This chain's CDR3 is CASSLDRGLSNQPQHF. The CDR3 coding sequence is TGTGCCAGCAGCTTAGACAGGGGGCTAAGCAATCAGCCCCAGCATTTT.

Regarding this clone: One junction end does not reproduce the germline sequence, and a read error may be involved. J is TRBJ2-3 and V is TRBV9; D may be TRBD2 (7 bases). The CDR3 is 18 amino acids. The germline V gene has CDR1 SGDLS and CDR2 YYNGEE. The chain's CDR3 is CPSSVNGRGGPEGDTQYF. In nucleotides, the CDR3 is TGTCCCAGCAGCGTTAATGGGAGGGGGGGGCCAGAGGGAGATACGCAGTATTTT.

This chain uses TRBV7-3 with TRBJ2-3; 8 nucleotides line up with TRBD2. CDR3 length: 12 amino acids. Germline V CDR1 and CDR2: SGHTA, FQGTGA. Trimming removed 1 base from V and 9 bases from J; junction bases left unmatched: 0. The CDR3 DNA is TGTGCCAGCAGCTTAAGCGGGGGGACGCAGTATTTT. Its translation is CASSLSGGTQYF.

This clone appeared a single time. The chain combines TRBV7-9 with TRBJ2-7; 8 positions match TRBD1. Germline V gene lookup returns CDR1 SEHNR and CDR2 FQNEAQ (reference sequence). The CDR3 has 15 residues. The junction had 8 bases not matched to a gene; V was cut back by 5 bases and J by 2 bases. CDR3 coding DNA: TGTGCCAGCAGCCAAACGGACAGGGATCCCTACGAGCAGTACTTC. Translated: CASSQTDRDPYEQYF. Using reference TRBV7-9 and TRBJ2-7 for the parts outside the CDR3, the full variable domain is DTGVSQNPRHKITKRGQNVTFRCDPISEHNRLYWYRQTLGQGPEFLTYFQNEAQLEKSRLLSDRFSAERPKGSFSTLEIQRTEQGDSAMYLCASSQTDRDPYEQYFGPGTRLTVT.

This clone was detected a few times. The chain joins TRBV6-2 or TRBV6-3 to TRBJ1-5, with a weak D call TRBD1 (6 bases). The V end was cut by 4 bases, the J end by 4 bases, with 11 bases between. CDR1 and CDR2 from the germline V gene are MNHEY and SVGEGT. This CDR3 spans 14 amino acids. CDR3 sequence: CASSLTRGNQPQHF. The CDR3 DNA follows: TGTGCCAGCAGTTTAACCAGGGGTAATCAGCCCCAGCATTTT.

The chain joins TRBV5-1 to TRBJ1-1; TRBD1 aligns across 8 bases. The CDR3 is 12 residues long. In germline, CDR1 is SGHRS, CDR2 YFSETQ. The V gene end was trimmed by 4 bases and the J gene end by 11 bases; junction bases not matched to a gene: 7. Here the CDR3 DNA reads TGCGCCAGCAGCACAGACAGGGGAGAGGCTTTCTTT. Its translation is CASSTDRGEAFF.

The chain has TRBV28 and TRBJ1-2, with D unclear. Germline-derived CDR1 and CDR2 are MDHEN and SYDVKM. The CDR3 runs 14 residues. V lost 3 bases to trimming and J lost 4 bases, with 12 bases between them. CDR3 in amino acids: CASSFGSQTYGYTF. DNA for the CDR3: TGTGCCAGCAGTTTCGGGTCTCAGACCTATGGCTACACCTTC.

CDR3 protein: CASSVFSGGSNTGELFF. CDR3 sequence (DNA): TGTGCCAGCAGCGTCTTTAGCGGGGGATCGAACACCGGGGAGCTGTTTTTT. The V gene is TRBV9, the J gene TRBJ2-2; 9 nucleotides line up with TRBD2. This CDR3 comprises 17 residues. The germline V gene has CDR1 SGDLS and CDR2 YYNGEE. The V gene end was trimmed by 2 bases and the J gene end by 0 bases; junction bases not matched to a gene: 5.

The V gene is TRBV5-1, the J gene TRBJ1-1; tentative D call: TRBD1 (6 bases). The CDR3 covers 14 residues. V was cut by 4 bases and J by 1 base, with 11 bases left in between. The germline CDR1 and CDR2 sequences are SGHRS and YFSETQ. The CDR3 region is CASSRGQSNTEAFF. The CDR3 DNA sequence: TGCGCCAGCAGCCGCGGACAGTCGAACACTGAAGCTTTCTTT. Filled out from reference TRBV5-1 and TRBJ1-1, the complete variable domain reads KAGVTQTPRYLIKTRGQQVTLSCSPISGHRSVSWYQQTPGQGLQFLFEYFSETQRNKGNFPGRFSGRQFSNSRSEMNVSTLELGDSALYLCASSRGQSNTEAFFGQGTRLTVV.